This TCR beta chain emerged from a study of PD-1 blockade in classical Hodgkin lymphoma. The wider study: Intravenous nivolumab at 3 mg/kg was given to patients every 2 weeks.

The J segment lost 5 bases and the V segment lost 5 bases, leaving 4 bases of the junction unmatched. CDR3 length: 13 residues. Germline values: CDR1 SEHNR, CDR2 FQNEAQ (reference sequence). Brentuximab vedotin exposure varied among the patients, all of whom had relapsed after autologous stem cell transplantation. Using immunoSEQ multiplex PCR, the repertoire was profiled, and TCRdb retains in-frame clones only, with some absent. Of about 23,000 clones listed, 65% to 85% were seen once; the top ten hold around 8.8%. This clonotype was sampled from a human donor with classical Hodgkin lymphoma. J is TRBJ2-5 and V is TRBV7-9, with TRBD2 matching over 8 bases. This specimen was peripheral blood mononuclear cells (PBMCs), taken before the second cycle of nivolumab. The CDR3 DNA is TGTGCCAGCAGCACGGGACTAGGGGAGACCCAGTACTTC. Its protein product is CASSTGLGETQYF.